This record concerns one T cell receptor beta chain sequence. No antigen is known for it. Patients with ophthalmopathy all had a Clinical Activity Score of at least 3, a NOSPECS grade of at least 4 and duration under 3 months. Around 10 ml fresh peripheral blood yielded the PBMCs. The data derive from a study of T cells in Graves' hyperthyroidism and ophthalmopathy. About the research overall: Peripheral blood specimens were obtained at initial diagnosis, prior to any treatment. Whole-study findings and limits: Most clonotypes expanded in the thyroid (above 0.001) were also present in blood.

This CDR3 comprises 14 residues. V was clipped by 3 bases and J by 7 bases, with 17 bases between them. The V gene's germline CDR1 is SGDLS and CDR2 YYNGEE. RNA transcripts provided the source from which TCR beta CDR3 regions were amplified. With the HTBI primer set, the TCR CDR3 went through a first round of RT-PCR. TCRdb redid the calling of the multiplex PCR reads with MiXCR, one entry per CDR3 protein. The sample lists around 250,000 distinct CDR3 sequences, 16% occurring once. The sample taken for sequencing was blood. The TCR comes from a woman aged 18-29 years with Graves' ophthalmopathy. The chain has TRBV9 and TRBJ2-7; a weak D match, TRBD2 (5 bases). This CDR3 is CASSAGALVREQYF. As DNA, the CDR3 is TGTGCCAGCAGCGCTGGAGCACTAGTGCGTGAGCAGTACTTC.